The TCR beta chain under discussion was sequenced for a study of chemoradiotherapy in HPV16-positive cancers. Overall study results and limits: For HPV16-positive patients, expanding HPV-responsive T cells associated with longer recurrence-free survival.

Regarding this clone: Antigen unknown.

Using immunoSEQ multiplex PCR, the repertoire was profiled, and TCRdb retains in-frame clones only, with some absent. The data hold about 21,000 clones, with approximately 87% observed a single time. The germline CDR1 and CDR2 sequences are SEHNR and FQNEAQ (reference sequence). V shed 6 bases and J shed 6 bases, with 17 bases lying between them. The CDR3 sequence is 14 residues long. This clonotype was obtained from a human donor with HPV-associated anogenital cancer. V is TRBV7-9 and J is TRBJ1-1; D unclear. The source material was blood, sampled from a patient who underwent chemoradiotherapy. The CDR3 DNA reads as TGTGCCAGCAGGGCGACCGGGAGAATCGCTGAAGCTTTCTTT. Its translation is CASRATGRIAEAFF.